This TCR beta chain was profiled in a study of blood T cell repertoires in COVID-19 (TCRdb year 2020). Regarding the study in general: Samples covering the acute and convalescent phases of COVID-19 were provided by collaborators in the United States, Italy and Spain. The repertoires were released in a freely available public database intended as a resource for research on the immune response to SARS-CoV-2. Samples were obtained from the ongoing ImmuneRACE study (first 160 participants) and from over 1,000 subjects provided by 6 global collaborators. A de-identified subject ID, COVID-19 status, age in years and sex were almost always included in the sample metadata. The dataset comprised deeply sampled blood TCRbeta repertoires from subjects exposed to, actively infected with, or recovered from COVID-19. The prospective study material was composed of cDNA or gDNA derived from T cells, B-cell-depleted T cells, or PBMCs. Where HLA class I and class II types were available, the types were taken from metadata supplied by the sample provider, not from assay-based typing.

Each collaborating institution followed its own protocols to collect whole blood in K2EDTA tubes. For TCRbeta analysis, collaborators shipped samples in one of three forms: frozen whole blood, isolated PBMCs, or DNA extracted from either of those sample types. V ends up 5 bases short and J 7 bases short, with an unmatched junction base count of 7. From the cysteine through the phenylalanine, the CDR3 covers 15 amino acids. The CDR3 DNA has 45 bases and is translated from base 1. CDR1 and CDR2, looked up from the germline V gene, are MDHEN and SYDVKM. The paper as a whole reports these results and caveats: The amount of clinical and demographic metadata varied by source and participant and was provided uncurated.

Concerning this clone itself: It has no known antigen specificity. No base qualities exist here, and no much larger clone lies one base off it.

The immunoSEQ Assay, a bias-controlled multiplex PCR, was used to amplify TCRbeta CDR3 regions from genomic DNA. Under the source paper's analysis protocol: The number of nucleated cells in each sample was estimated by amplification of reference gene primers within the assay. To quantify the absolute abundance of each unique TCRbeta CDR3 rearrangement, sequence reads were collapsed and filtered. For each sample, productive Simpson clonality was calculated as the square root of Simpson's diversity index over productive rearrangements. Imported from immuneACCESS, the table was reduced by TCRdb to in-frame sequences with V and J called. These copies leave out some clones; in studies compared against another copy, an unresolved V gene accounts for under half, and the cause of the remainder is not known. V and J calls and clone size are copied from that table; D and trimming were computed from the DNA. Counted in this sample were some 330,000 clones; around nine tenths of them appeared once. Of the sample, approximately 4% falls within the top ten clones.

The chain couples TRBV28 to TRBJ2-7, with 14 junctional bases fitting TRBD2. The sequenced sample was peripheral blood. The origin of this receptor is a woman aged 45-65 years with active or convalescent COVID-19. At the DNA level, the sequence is TGTGCCAGCAGTGAGGGACTAGCGGGAGAGAGGGAGCAGTACTTC. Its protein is CASSEGLAGEREQYF. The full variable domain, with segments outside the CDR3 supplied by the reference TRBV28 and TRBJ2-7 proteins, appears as DVKVTQSSRYLVKRTGEKVFLECVQDMDHENMFWYRQDPGLGLRLIYFSYDVKMKEKGDIPEGYSVSREKKERFSLILESASTNQTSMYLCASSEGLAGEREQYFGPGTRLTVT.